This paragraph covers one TCR beta chain sequence. Its antigen is as yet unknown. The source of the sample is a study of cytomegalovirus exposure and HLA in healthy donors. Across the study: Among approximately 390 genotyped donors, roughly 81% fell in the Caucasian-associated ancestry cluster.

This CDR3 has 14 amino acids. CDR1 is GTSNPN and CDR2 is SVGIG in the germline V gene (reference sequence). The germline V and J ends were trimmed by 3 bases and 3 bases, with 11 bases remaining between them. Regarding the study as a whole: No immune exposure information besides CMV serostatus was available.

The PCR employed 60 Vbeta primers together with 13 Jbeta primers. Generated by immunoSEQ multiplex PCR, the TCRdb table keeps only in-frame clones and is missing some. The data contain about 94,000 clones, 79% of them singletons. This clonotype originated in a woman aged 40-49 years in good health and CMV-seronegative. This chain joins TRBV30 and TRBJ2-2, with D unclear. Source material: PBMCs. The DNA of the CDR3 is TGTGCCTGGAGGAGTTACACAGACACCGGGGAGCTGTTTTTT. It translates to CAWRSYTDTGELFF.